What follows describes a single TCR beta chain. Repertoires were generated with immunoSEQ multiplex PCR, while TCRdb's copy carries only in-frame clones and drops some. The table lists about 260,000 clones, around 88% of them singletons, with about 2.7% in the top ten. The entry originates in a study of Ad26.COV2.S vaccination and SARS-CoV-2 variants. Study-level information: A participant enrolled in the COV1001 Ad26.COV2.S trial arm provided the sample. Participants got Ad26.COV2.S intramuscularly, once or twice 56 days apart.

Germline lookup yields CDR1 MGHRA and CDR2 YSYEKL. The CDR3 is 15 amino acids. The V gene end was trimmed by 6 bases and the J gene end by 3 bases; junction bases not matched to a gene: 7. The treatment: about 20 received Ad26.COV2.S at low or high dose, single or two shots; several received placebo; per-sample allocation not given. The samples date from day 63 after the first vaccine or placebo injection. The material sequenced was peripheral blood, taken in a trial of Ad26.COV2.S vaccine versus placebo. The chain uses TRBV4-1 and TRBJ1-2, with 10 bases lining up with TRBD1. The receptor was derived from a person aged 18 to 65 who received the Ad26.COV2.S COVID-19 vaccine or a placebo. The CDR3 reads CASSLTGTGDYGYTF. In DNA form, the CDR3 reads TGCGCCAGCAGTCTTACCGGGACAGGGGACTATGGCTACACCTTC.